These 23 T cell receptor beta chains share one sample of origin, sequenced in a study of shared clonotypes between healthy human individuals. Repertoires were generated with immunoSEQ multiplex PCR, while TCRdb's copy carries only in-frame clones and drops some. The table includes some 1 million clones, about 76% detected once. Sequenced material: memory CD4+ T cells sorted from blood. The subset was: CD45RA-negative fraction. Receptor source: a man aged 18 to 29 in good health.

V usage is TRBV6-5 and J usage is TRBJ1-1, with D possibly TRBD1 on 6 matching bases. The V end lost 5 bases, the J end lost 1 base, and 14 bases lay between the germline ends. CDR1 is MNHEY, CDR2 SVGAGI, per germline. CDR3 length: 15 residues. The CDR3 reads CASSAGTIKNTEAFF. The CDR3 DNA is TGTGCCAGCAGTGCCGGGACAATAAAGAACACTGAAGCTTTCTTT.

This clone was detected a few times. V usage is TRBV20-1 and J usage is TRBJ1-2; tentative D call: TRBD1 (6 bases). Per the germline V gene, CDR1 is DFQATT and CDR2 is SNEGSKA (reference sequence). The V end was cut by 4 bases, the J end by 7 bases, with 10 bases between. The CDR3 has 11 residues. The CDR3 protein is CSATGVTGYTF. CDR3 sequence (DNA): TGCAGTGCTACAGGGGTAACTGGCTACACCTTC.

The V and J genes are TRBV6-1 and TRBJ2-2; D may match TRBD1 or TRBD2 (6 bases each). The CDR3 consists of 13 residues. Germline V lookup: CDR1 MNHNS, CDR2 SASEGT. Trimming removed 9 bases at V and 7 bases at J, with 15 bases between. CDR3 region: CASVGGQGGELFF. CDR3 coding DNA: TGTGCCAGTGTTGGGGGGCAGGGCGGGGAGCTGTTTTTT.

The chain combines TRBV7-9 with TRBJ2-7; the match to TRBD2 covers 9 bases. The J segment lost 0 bases and the V segment lost 1 base, leaving 1 base of the junction unmatched. The CDR3 is 15 residues long. Germline V gene lookup returns CDR1 SEHNR and CDR2 FQNEAQ (reference sequence). CDR3 in amino acids: CASSLDSGSSYEQYF. The DNA of the CDR3 is TGTGCCAGCAGCTTAGATAGCGGGAGCTCCTACGAGCAGTACTTC. Supplemented by reference TRBV7-9 and TRBJ2-7, the full variable domain reads DTGVSQNPRHKITKRGQNVTFRCDPISEHNRLYWYRQTLGQGPEFLTYFQNEAQLEKSRLLSDRFSAERPKGSFSTLEIQRTEQGDSAMYLCASSLDSGSSYEQYFGPGTRLTVT.

This chain uses TRBV28 with TRBJ2-5; 9 nucleotides match TRBD1. Germline lookup yields CDR1 MDHEN and CDR2 SYDVKM. The CDR3 runs to 15 residues. With V trimmed by 4 bases and J by 2 bases, 5 bases remained unmatched. The CDR3 reads CASSSQGAGQETQYF. CDR3 in DNA: TGTGCCAGCAGTTCACAGGGGGCAGGACAAGAGACCCAGTACTTC. Based on the CDR3 plus reference TRBV28 and TRBJ2-5, the full variable domain is DVKVTQSSRYLVKRTGEKVFLECVQDMDHENMFWYRQDPGLGLRLIYFSYDVKMKEKGDIPEGYSVSREKKERFSLILESASTNQTSMYLCASSSQGAGQETQYFGPGTRLLVL.

This clone was recorded at least ten times. The same CDR3 arises from other DNA sequences in this sample as well. The chain is built from TRBV10-1 and TRBJ1-2; the D is unclear. Trimming took 0 bases from V and 2 from J, leaving 4 bases between them. Germline V gene data show CDR1 as WNHNN and CDR2 as SYGVQD (reference sequence). This CDR3 region has 13 residues. The CDR3 protein is CASSESGNYGYTF. The CDR3 DNA sequence: TGCGCCAGCAGTGAGTCAGGGAACTATGGCTACACCTTC.

This chain links TRBV10-3 with TRBJ2-2; D uncertain. Germline CDR1 reads ENHRY; CDR2 reads SYGVKD. The CDR3 loop spans 20 amino acids. V was trimmed by 2 bases and J by 0 bases, leaving 22 bases between them. This CDR3 is CAISERRSGPLKANTGELFF. The CDR3 DNA follows: TGTGCCATCAGTGAGCGGCGCTCGGGCCCCTTGAAGGCGAACACCGGGGAGCTGTTTTTT.

The gene calls are TRBV7-9 and TRBJ1-1, with no clear D. The CDR3 spans 12 residues. V was cut by 5 bases and J by 3 bases, with 7 bases left in between. Germline V lookup: CDR1 SEHNR, CDR2 FQNEAQ (reference sequence). The CDR3 sequence: CASSRGHTEAFF. In nucleotides, the CDR3 is TGTGCCAGCAGCCGAGGACACACTGAAGCTTTCTTT.

V is TRBV7-2 and J is TRBJ2-1, with a tentative D call TRBD2 (5 bases). Germline CDR1 reads SGHTA; CDR2 reads FQGNSA. CDR3 length: 12 residues. The V gene lost 5 bases and the J gene lost 7 bases, with 9 bases spanning the gap. Here the CDR3 reads CASSLPGNEQFF. The CDR3 region has the DNA TGTGCCAGCAGCCTTCCGGGGAATGAGCAGTTCTTC.

The chain employs TRBV4-1 and TRBJ2-3; possible D gene TRBD1, 6 bases. Germline CDR1 reads MGHRA; CDR2 reads YSYEKL. V was pared by 3 bases and J by 1 base, with 11 bases between. The CDR3 consists of 15 residues. CDR3 amino acids: CASSQRRTGTDTQYF. DNA of the CDR3: TGCGCCAGCAGCCAGAGGAGGACAGGCACAGATACGCAGTATTTT.

V usage is TRBV6-6 and J usage is TRBJ1-6; D possibly corresponds to TRBD1 (6 bases). The CDR3 runs 13 residues. Germline V CDR1 and CDR2: MNHNY, SVGAGI (reference sequence). Trimming took off 7 bases at V and 4 bases at J, with 8 bases between the two ends. The CDR3 protein is CASNGQYNSPLHF. The CDR3 DNA follows: TGTGCCAGCAACGGACAGTATAATTCACCCCTCCACTTT.

The chain links TRBV6-1 to TRBJ2-3, with TRBD2 matching 7 bases. The length of the CDR3 is 13 residues. The germline V gene encodes CDR1 MNHNS and CDR2 SASEGT. The J segment lost 5 bases and the V segment lost 8 bases, leaving 7 bases of the junction unmatched. The CDR3 here is CASVSSGGDTQYF. The CDR3 DNA follows: TGTGCCAGCGTTTCTAGCGGAGGAGATACGCAGTATTTT.

This clone has just one count. This chain joins TRBV25-1 and TRBJ2-2; D perhaps matches TRBD1 (5 bases). Germline CDR1 and CDR2: MGHDK and SYGVNS. The V gene lost 4 bases and the J gene lost 4 bases, with 10 bases spanning the gap. The CDR3 is made up of 14 amino acids. The CDR3 DNA sequence: TGTGCCAGCAGTGCCCAGGGTTTCACCGGGGAGCTGTTTTTT. This gives the protein CASSAQGFTGELFF.

CDR3 DNA: TGTGCCAGCATCGATCGGGGGCCGGGCAATCAGCCCCAGCATTTT. Translation gives CASIDRGPGNQPQHF. The chain has TRBV2 and TRBJ1-5, with D perhaps TRBD1 (6 bases). The CDR3 is made up of 15 amino acids. Looked up from germline, CDR1 is SNHLY and CDR2 is FYNNEI. V lost 7 bases and J lost 2, with 15 bases in between.

About this clone itself: The junction does not match germline at one end; this may be a read error. The chain employs TRBV7-7 and TRBJ2-1, with TRBD2 identical over 9 bases. This CDR3 is built from 14 residues. Germline V gene data show CDR1 as SSHAT and CDR2 as FNYEAQ (reference sequence). CDR3 sequence: CASSPAGGGNEQFF. The CDR3 DNA reads as TGTGCTAGCAGCCCAGCGGGGGGTGGGAATGAGCAGTTCTTC. The full variable domain, with the rest looked up from reference TRBV7-7 and TRBJ2-1, is GAGVSQSPRYKVTKRGQDVTLRCDPISSHATLYWYQQALGQGPEFLTYFNYEAQPDKSGLPSDRFSAERPEGSISTLTIQRTEQRDSAMYRCASSPAGGGNEQFFGPGTRLTVL.

In this sample, this clone turned up a few times. The chain carries TRBV10-1 and TRBJ2-2; TRBD1 is a possible D gene (6 bases). The CDR3 contains 14 residues. Trimming shortened V by 6 bases and J by 3 bases, and 11 bases separated the two germline ends. Germline loops: CDR1 WNHNN, CDR2 SYGVQD (reference sequence). CDR3 nucleotides: TGCGCCAGCAGCCTCAACAGGGACACCGGGGAGCTGTTTTTT. Its translation: CASSLNRDTGELFF.

The chain is built from TRBV7-9 and TRBJ1-3; D is uncertain. The CDR3 is made up of 14 amino acids. CDR1 is SEHNR, CDR2 FQNEAQ, per germline (reference sequence). Trimming removed 7 bases from V and 2 bases from J, with 12 bases in between. CDR3 residues: CASKKAGAGNTIYF. The CDR3 region has the DNA TGTGCCAGCAAAAAGGCAGGAGCTGGAAACACCATATATTTT.

The V call is TRBV10-1, the J call TRBJ2-7, with 14 bases matching TRBD2. J gave up 0 bases and V 4 bases, and 5 bases lay outside the gene matches. The CDR3 loop spans 17 amino acids. Germline lookup yields CDR1 WNHNN and CDR2 SYGVQD (reference sequence). The CDR3: CASSGGLAGAGSYEQYF. The CDR3, as DNA: TGCGCCAGCAGTGGGGGACTAGCGGGGGCCGGCTCCTACGAGCAGTACTTC.

This chain links TRBV6-5 with TRBJ1-1; D may be TRBD1 (6 bases). The CDR3 sequence is 12 residues long. Trimming took 4 bases from V and 11 from J, leaving 14 bases between them. Per the germline V gene, CDR1 is MNHEY and CDR2 is SVGAGI. The CDR3 nucleotides read TGTGCCAGCAGTTCTAACACAGGGTGGGCTTTCTTT. Protein product: CASSSNTGWAFF.

This clone was seen only once. The CDR3 protein is CAISAGGPSIEQYF. CDR3 DNA: TGTGCCATCAGTGCGGGGGGCCCGTCTATAGAGCAGTACTTC. This sequence joins TRBV10-3 and TRBJ2-7; possible D gene TRBD2, 7 bases. Per germline, CDR1 ENHRY and CDR2 SYGVKD. V dropped 4 bases and J dropped 7 bases, with 17 bases sitting between them. This CDR3 contains 14 residues.

The chain employs TRBV30 and TRBJ2-1; D uncertain. CDR1 and CDR2 (germline): GTSNPN, SVGIG (reference sequence). V lost 2 bases to trimming and J lost 0 bases, with 8 bases between them. The CDR3 sequence is 14 residues long. CDR3 nucleotide sequence: TGTGCCTGGAGTAAGGGCAGCTCCTACAATGAGCAGTTCTTC. This sequence encodes CAWSKGSSYNEQFF.

The V gene is TRBV5-1, the J gene TRBJ2-1; D is unclear. Trimming took 0 bases from V and 7 from J, leaving 17 bases between them. Per the germline V gene, CDR1 is SGHRS and CDR2 is YFSETQ. The CDR3 is 16 amino acids. DNA for the CDR3: TGCGCCAGCAGCTTGGTTGGGCGGTTGGACCTAAATGAGCAGTTCTTC. This sequence encodes CASSLVGRLDLNEQFF.

The chain employs TRBV14 and TRBJ2-1; D ambiguous. V was cut by 1 base and J by 6 bases, with 16 bases left in between. Germline V gives CDR1 SGHDN, CDR2 FVKESK. This CDR3 is 16 amino acids long. Here the CDR3 DNA reads TGTGCCAGCAGCCAAGTTCGTGGTAGAAGTCCCAATGAGCAGTTCTTC. Protein sequence: CASSQVRGRSPNEQFF.